This TCR beta chain was retrieved from a study of CXCR3-negative and CXCR3-positive naive CD8 T cells. Study-level points and caveats: Similar TRBV-TRBJ gene usage was seen in naive CXCR3-negative and CXCR3-positive cells, but not in memory cells.

The V gene's germline CDR1 is DFQATT and CDR2 SNEGSKA (reference sequence). This CDR3 region has 13 residues. Note on this clonotype: Its antigen remains unknown.

Preparation of TRB cDNA libraries relied on 5' RACE carrying UMI labels. TCRdb re-called the 5' RACE reads, yielding one record per CDR3 amino acid sequence without DNA. This specimen shows 46,000 or so distinct CDR3 sequences; the ten leading clones hold roughly 1.5%. The chain links TRBV20-1 to TRBJ2-3; the D call of TRBD1 rests on TCRdb alone, since no DNA is present to check it. The origin of this receptor is a human donor in good health. Some clones in this sample may be carry-over from other donors' samples. Sequencing input: naive CXCR3- CD8+ T cells from blood. Subset in this sample: CD45RO-CCR7+CD27+CD95- naive CD8+ T cells lacking CXCR3 (TNR3-). This chain's CDR3 is CSARASGFDTQYF.